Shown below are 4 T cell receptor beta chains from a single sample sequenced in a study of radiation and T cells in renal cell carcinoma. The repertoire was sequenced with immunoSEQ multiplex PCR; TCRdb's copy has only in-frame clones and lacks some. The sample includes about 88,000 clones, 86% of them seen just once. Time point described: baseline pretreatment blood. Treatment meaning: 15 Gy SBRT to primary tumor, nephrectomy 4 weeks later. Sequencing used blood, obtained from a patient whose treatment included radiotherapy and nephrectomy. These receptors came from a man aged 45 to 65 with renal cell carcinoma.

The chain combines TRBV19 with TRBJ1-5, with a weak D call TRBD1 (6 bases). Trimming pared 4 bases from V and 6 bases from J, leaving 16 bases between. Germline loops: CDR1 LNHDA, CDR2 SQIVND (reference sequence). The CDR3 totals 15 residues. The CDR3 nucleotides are TGTGCCAGTAGTACGACGACAGGAATGGGTCAGCCCCAGCATTTT. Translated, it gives CASSTTTGMGQPQHF.

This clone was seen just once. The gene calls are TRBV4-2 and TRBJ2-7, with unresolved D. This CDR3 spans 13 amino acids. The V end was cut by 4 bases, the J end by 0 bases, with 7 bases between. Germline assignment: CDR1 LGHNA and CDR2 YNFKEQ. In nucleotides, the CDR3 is TGTGCCAGCAGCCCCCTTTTCTCCTACGAGCAGTACTTC. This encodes CASSPLFSYEQYF.

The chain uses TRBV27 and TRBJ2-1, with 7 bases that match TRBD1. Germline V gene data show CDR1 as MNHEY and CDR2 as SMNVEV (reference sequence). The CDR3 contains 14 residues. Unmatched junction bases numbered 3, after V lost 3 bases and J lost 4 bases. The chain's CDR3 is CASSFGTAYNEQFF. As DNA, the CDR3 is TGTGCCAGCAGTTTCGGGACAGCTTACAATGAGCAGTTCTTC.

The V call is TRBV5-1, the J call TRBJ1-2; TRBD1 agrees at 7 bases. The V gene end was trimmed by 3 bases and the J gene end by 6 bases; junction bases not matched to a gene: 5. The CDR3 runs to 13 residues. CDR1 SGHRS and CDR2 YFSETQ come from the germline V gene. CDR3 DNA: TGCGCCAGCAGCTACTCAACAGGGGATGGCTACACCTTC. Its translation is CASSYSTGDGYTF.